The 3 T cell receptor gamma chains in this list originate from one sample, sequenced in a study of gammadelta T cells in human blood. TCRdb reanalysed the RT-PCR reads via CATT. In the table there are 500 to 600 gamma-chain clones, under 4% of which are singletons. The sequenced sample was non-Vgamma9Vdelta2 gamma-delta T cells from adult blood. The receptors originated from a human donor.

In its sample, this clone ranks as large. It is unclear where the CDR3 begins or ends on the DNA, so no DNA is shown, and the CDR3 is as TCRdb lists it. The chain links TRGV11 to TRGJP1. TRGV11 is flagged as an ORF with uncertain function. The CDR3 region is 18 residues in length, termini included. The CDR3 protein is CTTVPAGCDDTTGWFKIF.

By share of the sample, this clone is medium-sized. V usage is TRGV8 and J usage is TRGJ1 or TRGJ2. CDR3 length: 10 residues. Trimming removed 3 bases from V and 12 bases from J; junction bases left unmatched: 5. In germline, CDR1 is VENAVY, CDR2 YDSYNSRV. CDR3 sequence reads: CATWDDGKLF. The CDR3 region has the DNA TGTGCCACCTGGGATGACGGGAAACTCTTT.

In this sample, this clone is medium-sized. This sequence joins TRGV5 and TRGJ1 or TRGJ2. This CDR3 spans 13 amino acids. The germline gives CDR1 VINAFY, CDR2 YDVSNSKD. V trimming: 0 bases; J trimming: 7 bases; junction bases outside the gene matches: 6. CDR3 nucleotides: TGTGCCACCTGGGACAGGCCGGGATATAAGAAACTCTTT. It codes for CATWDRPGYKKLF.